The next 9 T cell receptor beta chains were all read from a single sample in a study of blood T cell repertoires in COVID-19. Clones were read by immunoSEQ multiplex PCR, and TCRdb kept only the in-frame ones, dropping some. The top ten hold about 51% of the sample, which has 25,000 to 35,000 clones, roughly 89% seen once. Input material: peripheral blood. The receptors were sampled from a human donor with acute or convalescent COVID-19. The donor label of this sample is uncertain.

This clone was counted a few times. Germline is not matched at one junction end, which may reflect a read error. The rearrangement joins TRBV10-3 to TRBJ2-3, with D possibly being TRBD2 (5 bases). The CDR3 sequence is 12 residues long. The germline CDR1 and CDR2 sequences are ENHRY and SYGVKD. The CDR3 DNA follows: TGTGCCACCAGTTCACCGGGGGATACGCAGTATTTT. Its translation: CATSSPGDTQYF.

CDR3 region: CASSSPGGNTQYF. DNA for the CDR3: TGTGCCAGCAGCTCCCCGGGGGGGAATACGCAGTATTTT. V gene TRBV7-6 combines with J gene TRBJ2-3; 8 nucleotides line up with TRBD2. V gave up 4 bases and J gave up 7 bases; unmatched junction bases: 4. This CDR3 is 13 amino acids long. The V gene's germline CDR1 is SGHVS and CDR2 FNYEAQ.

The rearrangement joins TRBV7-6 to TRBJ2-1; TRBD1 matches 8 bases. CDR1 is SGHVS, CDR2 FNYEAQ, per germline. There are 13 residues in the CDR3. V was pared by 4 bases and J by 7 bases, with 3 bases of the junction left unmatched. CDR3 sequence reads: CASSSDRANEQFF. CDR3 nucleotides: TGTGCCAGCAGCTCGGACAGGGCGAATGAGCAGTTCTTC. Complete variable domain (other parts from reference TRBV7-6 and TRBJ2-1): GAGVSQSPRYKVTKRGQDVALRCDPISGHVSLYWYRQALGQGPEFLTYFNYEAQQDKSGLPNDRFSAERPEGSISTLTIQRTEQRDSAMYRCASSSDRANEQFFGPGTRLTVL.

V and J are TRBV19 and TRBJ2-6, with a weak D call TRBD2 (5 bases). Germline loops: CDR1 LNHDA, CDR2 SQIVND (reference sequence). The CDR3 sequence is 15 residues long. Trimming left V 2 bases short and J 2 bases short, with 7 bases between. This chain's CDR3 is CASSISGTGANVLTF. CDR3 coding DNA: TGTGCCAGTAGTATATCGGGGACTGGGGCCAACGTCCTGACTTTC.

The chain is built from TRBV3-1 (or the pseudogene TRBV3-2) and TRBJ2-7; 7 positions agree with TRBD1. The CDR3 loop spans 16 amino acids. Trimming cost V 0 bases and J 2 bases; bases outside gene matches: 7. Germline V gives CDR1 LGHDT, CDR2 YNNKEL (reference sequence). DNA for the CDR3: TGTGCCAGCAGCCAAGATCTCCCAGGGGGAACCTACGAGCAGTACTTC. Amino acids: CASSQDLPGGTYEQYF.

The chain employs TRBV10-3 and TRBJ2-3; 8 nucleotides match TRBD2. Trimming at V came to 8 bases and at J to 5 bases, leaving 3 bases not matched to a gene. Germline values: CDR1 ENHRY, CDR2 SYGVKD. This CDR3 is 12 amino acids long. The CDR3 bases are TGTGCCATCGGCCTAGCGGGAGATACGCAGTATTTT. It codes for CAIGLAGDTQYF.

The CDR3 loop reads CSVEEWLAGREQFF. CDR3 DNA sequence: TGCAGCGTTGAAGAATGGCTAGCGGGAAGGGAGCAGTTCTTC. This chain uses TRBV29-1 with TRBJ2-1; 9 bases map to TRBD2. CDR3 length equals 14 residues. Trimming took 0 bases from V and 10 from J; bases not matched to a gene: 7. Germline V lookup: CDR1 SQVTM, CDR2 ANQGSEA.

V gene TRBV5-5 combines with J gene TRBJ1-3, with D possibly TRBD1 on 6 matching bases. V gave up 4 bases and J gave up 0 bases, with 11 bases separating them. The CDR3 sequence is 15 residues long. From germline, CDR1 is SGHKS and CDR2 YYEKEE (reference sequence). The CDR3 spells CASSTGHLSGNTIYF. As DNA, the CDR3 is TGTGCCAGCAGCACGGGACACCTCTCTGGAAACACCATATATTTT.

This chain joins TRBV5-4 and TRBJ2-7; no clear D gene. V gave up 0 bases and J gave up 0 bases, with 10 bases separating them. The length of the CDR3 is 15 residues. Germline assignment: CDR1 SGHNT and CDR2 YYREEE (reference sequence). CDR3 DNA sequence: TGTGCCAGCAGCTTGGGGCCGGAGAGCTCCTACGAGCAGTACTTC. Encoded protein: CASSLGPESSYEQYF.